This T cell receptor beta chain was documented in a study of graft-versus-host responses after intestinal transplantation. Germline V gene sequence: CDR1 LNHDA, CDR2 SQIVND (reference sequence). The CDR3 has 12 residues. Trimming took off 4 bases at V and 6 bases at J, with 7 bases between the two ends. With respect to this clone: The antigen remains unidentified.

The assay was immunoSEQ multiplex PCR, and TCRdb's table has in-frame clones only and misses some. This table has about 93,000 clones, about 93% appearing once. The sample consisted of unstimulated CD8+ T cells sorted from spleen or lymph node cells, taken before intestinal transplant. The gene calls are TRBV19 and TRBJ2-1, with D maybe TRBD2 (5 bases). The source is a human donor who received an intestinal transplant. This CDR3 reads CASSTSPNEQFF. CDR3 nucleotides: TGTGCCAGTAGTACTAGCCCCAATGAGCAGTTCTTC.